This T cell receptor (beta chain) was observed in a study of cytomegalovirus exposure and HLA in healthy donors. For the study at large: Assignment to the Caucasian-associated ancestry cluster applied to 75% to 85% of the approximately 400 genotyped donors.

About this clone itself: No antigen is known for it.

It was with 60 Vbeta and 13 Jbeta primers that the PCR ran. Repertoires were generated with immunoSEQ multiplex PCR, while TCRdb's copy carries only in-frame clones and drops some. The sample lists around 60,000 clones; less than 75% were seen once. Germline trimming cut 4 bases from V and 1 base from J; bases unmatched to any gene: 4. Germline CDR1 and CDR2: SGDLS and YYNGEE. This CDR3 is 14 amino acids long. Points from the study as a whole: Associated with cytomegalovirus, according to the listing, were 150 to 200 TCR beta chains. When the data were analyzed later, several of the most significant clusters appeared to be linked to common viral pathogens.

The V gene is TRBV9, the J gene TRBJ2-5; 7 bases line up with TRBD1. The receptor was isolated from a man aged 50 or older in good health and CMV-seropositive. The material sequenced was PBMCs. In nucleotides, the CDR3 is TGTGCCAGCAGCTCTCGACAGGGCCAAGAGACCCAGTACTTC. Protein: CASSSRQGQETQYF.